These 29 T cell receptor beta chains were sequenced from one sample in a study of memory CD4+ T cells and cytomegalovirus serostatus. The repertoire was sequenced with immunoSEQ multiplex PCR; TCRdb's copy has only in-frame clones and lacks some. Of 55,000 to 65,000 clones listed, approximately 82% are singletons. Single viable CD3+CD4+CD8-CD45RO+ cells were sorted as the memory CD4+ T cells. Sequenced: memory CD4+ T cells from blood. The receptors were gathered from an adult in good health and CMV-seronegative. Some clones in this sample may be carry-over from other donors' samples.

The V call is TRBV7-2, the J call TRBJ1-6, with D unclear. V dropped 8 bases and J dropped 9 bases, with 11 bases sitting between them. This CDR3 spans 12 amino acids. Germline loops: CDR1 SGHTA, CDR2 FQGNSA. CDR3: CASQQGISPLHF. CDR3 nucleotide sequence: TGTGCCAGCCAACAAGGAATTTCACCCCTCCACTTT.

This chain connects TRBV7-2 to TRBJ2-1, with TRBD1 identical over 9 bases. CDR3 length equals 14 residues. J was trimmed by 9 bases and V by 4 bases; bases with no gene match: 7. Per the germline V gene, CDR1 is SGHTA and CDR2 is FQGNSA. CDR3 coding DNA: TGTGCCAGCAGCTACTCCGGGACAGGGTTTGAGCAGTTCTTC. It translates to CASSYSGTGFEQFF. The complete variable domain, with remaining parts taken from reference TRBV7-2 and TRBJ2-1, reads GAGVSQSPSNKVTEKGKDVELRCDPISGHTALYWYRQSLGQGLEFLIYFQGNSAPDKSGLPSDRFSAERTGGSVSTLTIQRTQQEDSAVYLCASSYSGTGFEQFFGPGTRLTVL.

The chain uses TRBV7-9 and TRBJ2-4, with 7 bases fitting TRBD2. This CDR3 contains 15 residues. J lost 6 bases, V lost 5 bases, and 10 bases had no gene match. Germline assignment: CDR1 SEHNR and CDR2 FQNEAQ (reference sequence). The CDR3 region is CASSPRTSSRNIQYF. The CDR3 DNA follows: TGTGCCAGCAGCCCAAGGACTAGTAGCAGAAACATTCAGTACTTC. Together with reference TRBV7-9 and TRBJ2-4, the CDR3 gives the full variable domain: DTGVSQNPRHKITKRGQNVTFRCDPISEHNRLYWYRQTLGQGPEFLTYFQNEAQLEKSRLLSDRFSAERPKGSFSTLEIQRTEQGDSAMYLCASSPRTSSRNIQYFGAGTRLSVL.

The V and J genes are TRBV12-2 and TRBJ2-5; the table's D call, TRBD1, was not checked against the DNA. TRBV12-2 has pseudogene status. The CDR3 is 16 residues long. This chain's CDR3 is CASRESTGLFVETQYF. The CDR3 coding sequence is TGTGCAAGTCGAGAGTCGACAGGTCTTTTCGTCGAGACCCAGTACTTC.

J is TRBJ1-2 and V is TRBV10-2; D gene uncertain. V lost 10 bases to trimming and J lost 4 bases, with 22 bases between them. This CDR3 contains 15 residues. The germline CDR1 and CDR2 sequences are WSHSY and SAAADI. The CDR3 DNA follows: TGCGCCACCGGTAGAGACTCCGAATCTCCCTATGGCTACACCTTC. It translates to CATGRDSESPYGYTF.

In this sample, this clone turned up a few times. CDR3 protein: CASSSSQYNEQFF. The CDR3 coding sequence is TGCGCCAGCAGCTCCTCTCAATACAATGAGCAGTTCTTC. The chain recombines TRBV5-1 with TRBJ2-1; D is unresolved. The CDR3 runs to 13 residues. Germline assignment: CDR1 SGHRS and CDR2 YFSETQ. V lost 3 bases to trimming and J lost 4 bases, with 8 bases between them.

This clone occurred a few times. CDR3 DNA: TGTGCCTGGAGGCGGGACACAGATACGCAGTATTTT. Translating it yields CAWRRDTDTQYF. V usage is TRBV30 and J usage is TRBJ2-3, with a possible D match to TRBD2 (6 bases). Trimming took 3 bases from V and 2 from J, leaving 6 bases between them. Germline V gives CDR1 GTSNPN, CDR2 SVGIG (reference sequence). There are 12 residues in the CDR3.

The V call is TRBV6-1, the J call TRBJ1-2, with D maybe TRBD1 (5 bases). In germline, CDR1 is MNHNS, CDR2 SASEGT. V gave up 2 bases and J gave up 4 bases, with 5 bases separating them. There are 12 residues in the CDR3. CDR3 nucleotides: TGTGCCAGCAGTGAAAGGGGCTATGGCTACACCTTC. This gives the protein CASSERGYGYTF.

The chain joins TRBV6-5 to TRBJ1-5; 7 nucleotides line up with TRBD1. CDR1 MNHEY and CDR2 SVGAGI come from the germline V gene. This CDR3 spans 15 amino acids. V was pared by 6 bases and J by 6 bases, with 11 bases of the junction left unmatched. The CDR3 region is CASRRQGGSSQPQHF. The CDR3 bases are TGTGCCAGCAGACGTCAGGGGGGAAGTAGTCAGCCCCAGCATTTT.

The rearrangement joins TRBV7-2 to TRBJ1-2; D is unresolved. Germline CDR1 SGHTA, CDR2 FQGNSA. V lost 3 bases to trimming and J lost 4 bases, with 9 bases between them. This CDR3 contains 13 residues. CDR3 residues: CASSLNGGYGYTF. The CDR3 nucleotides read TGTGCCAGCAGCTTGAACGGTGGCTATGGCTACACCTTC.

The V call is TRBV2, the J call TRBJ2-1; 7 bases fit TRBD2. The CDR3 runs 12 residues. Germline values: CDR1 SNHLY, CDR2 FYNNEI. Trimming at V came to 6 bases and at J to 10 bases, leaving 6 bases not matched to a gene. CDR3 sequence: CASSPGLDEQFF. The CDR3 region has the DNA TGTGCCAGCAGCCCTGGACTAGACGAGCAGTTCTTC.

V and J are TRBV28 and TRBJ1-5; no firm D call. V was cut by 10 bases and J by 0 bases, with 10 bases left in between. Per the germline V gene, CDR1 is MDHEN and CDR2 is SYDVKM. The CDR3 sequence is 13 residues long. CDR3 nucleotides: TGTGCCACGGTTAAATATAGCAATCAGCCCCAGCATTTT. Its protein is CATVKYSNQPQHF. Full variable domain (rest looked up from reference TRBV28 and TRBJ1-5): DVKVTQSSRYLVKRTGEKVFLECVQDMDHENMFWYRQDPGLGLRLIYFSYDVKMKEKGDIPEGYSVSREKKERFSLILESASTNQTSMYLCATVKYSNQPQHFGDGTRLSIL.

This clone occurred once. The rearrangement joins TRBV10-3 to TRBJ2-1; 7 nucleotides line up with TRBD2. V trimming: 3 bases; J trimming: 2 bases; junction bases outside the gene matches: 4. The CDR3 loop spans 15 amino acids. Germline lookup yields CDR1 ENHRY and CDR2 SYGVKD. The DNA of the CDR3 is TGTGCCATCAGTGACGGCGGGAGTACCTACAATGAGCAGTTCTTC. It is translated as CAISDGGSTYNEQFF.

This sequence joins TRBV5-4 and TRBJ2-7; the D gene is possibly TRBD2 (6 bases). Germline V gene data show CDR1 as SGHNT and CDR2 as YYREEE (reference sequence). The germline V and J ends were trimmed by 4 bases and 4 bases, with 18 bases remaining between them. The CDR3 extends over 15 amino acids. In DNA form, the CDR3 reads TGTGCCAGCAGCCAAGGCGGAGGGGCCAAGTACGAGCAGTACTTC. Protein: CASSQGGGAKYEQYF.

The chain couples TRBV2 to TRBJ2-7, with D possibly matching TRBD1 (6 bases). V lost 4 bases and J lost 6, with 16 bases in between. The CDR3 has 14 residues. Germline CDR1 and CDR2: SNHLY and FYNNEI. CDR3 residues: CASSAGVGRAEQYF. In nucleotides, the CDR3 is TGTGCCAGCAGTGCAGGGGTCGGTAGGGCCGAGCAGTACTTC.

The chain couples TRBV5-1 to TRBJ1-2; D remains ambiguous. The germline gives CDR1 SGHRS, CDR2 YFSETQ. With 4 bases removed from V and 3 bases from J, the gap between germline ends came to 13 bases. The CDR3 length is 14 residues. The CDR3 region has the DNA TGCGCCAGCAGCCCATCCTCGAGGGACTATGGCTACACCTTC. Its translation: CASSPSSRDYGYTF.

This chain links TRBV4-2 with TRBJ2-3, with TRBD2 identical over 12 bases. The V gene's germline CDR1 is LGHNA and CDR2 YNFKEQ. V was pared by 1 base and J by 2 bases, with 13 bases of the junction left unmatched. The CDR3 is made up of 20 amino acids. CDR3 in DNA: TGTGCCAGCAGCCAAGTATATGGGCTAGCGGGAGGGCCGGACACAGATACGCAGTATTTT. This encodes CASSQVYGLAGGPDTDTQYF.

This chain joins TRBV11-3 and TRBJ2-3; D perhaps matches TRBD1 (6 bases). CDR1 and CDR2 (germline): SGHNT, YENEEA. Trimming removed 5 bases from V and 2 bases from J, with 14 bases in between. The CDR3 totals 15 residues. This CDR3 is CASSPDGQSTDTQYF. The DNA of the CDR3 is TGTGCCAGCAGCCCCGACGGACAGTCCACAGATACGCAGTATTTT.

V is TRBV2 and J is TRBJ1-1; D unclear. CDR3 length: 14 amino acids. With 7 bases removed from V and 1 base from J, the gap between germline ends came to 13 bases. Germline CDR1 SNHLY, CDR2 FYNNEI. CDR3 protein: CASMVQPPNTEAFF. The CDR3 region has the DNA TGTGCCAGCATGGTTCAGCCTCCGAACACTGAAGCTTTCTTT.

The CDR3 nucleotides are TGTGCCAGCAGGGGGGGGATCAGCTCCTACAATGAGCAGTTCTTC. It codes for CASRGGISSYNEQFF. This sequence joins TRBV2 and TRBJ2-1; 7 bases align to TRBD2. The trim removed 6 bases at V and 0 bases at J, leaving 5 bases unmatched. Germline V gives CDR1 SNHLY, CDR2 FYNNEI. This CDR3 comprises 15 residues.

This sequence joins TRBV28 and TRBJ1-4; no clear D. Trimming took off 3 bases at V and 0 bases at J, with 29 bases between the two ends. There are 22 residues in the CDR3. Per germline, CDR1 MDHEN and CDR2 SYDVKM. The CDR3 DNA is TGTGCCAGCAGTTTTTTTTCAAACATTAGAAATTTTCCCTCTTCAACTAATGAAAAACTGTTTTTT. Amino acids: CASSFFSNIRNFPSSTNEKLFF.

This chain joins TRBV18 and TRBJ2-3; D gene uncertain. V lost 2 bases to trimming and J lost 3 bases, with 9 bases between them. CDR3 length: 14 residues. CDR1 and CDR2 from the germline V gene are KGHSH and LQKENI. In nucleotides, the CDR3 is TGTGCCAGCTCACCATCCCAAGGGACAGATACGCAGTATTTT. This encodes CASSPSQGTDTQYF.

The V call is TRBV19, the J call TRBJ1-5; D possibly corresponds to TRBD1 (5 bases). The CDR3 sequence is 16 residues long. Germline V CDR1 and CDR2: LNHDA, SQIVND (reference sequence). V gave up 7 bases and J gave up 0 bases, with 16 bases separating them. The CDR3 nucleotides read TGTGCCAGTACCTCGGGACTGATTCATAGCAATCAGCCCCAGCATTTT. It is translated as CASTSGLIHSNQPQHF. The full variable domain, in which reference TRBV19 and TRBJ1-5 provide the parts outside the CDR3, is DGGITQSPKYLFRKEGQNVTLSCEQNLNHDAMYWYRQDPGQGLRLIYYSQIVNDFQKGDIAEGYSVSREKKESFPLTVTSAQKNPTAFYLCASTSGLIHSNQPQHFGDGTRLSIL.

The V and J genes are TRBV11-2 and TRBJ2-5; 7 positions agree with TRBD1. The CDR3 consists of 12 residues. The V gene's germline CDR1 is SGHAT and CDR2 FQNNGV. The V segment lost 5 bases and the J segment 7 bases; nucleotides outside the gene matches: 4. This chain's CDR3 is CASSPGGRTQYF. The CDR3 DNA follows: TGTGCCAGCAGCCCAGGGGGTAGGACCCAGTACTTC.

The chain recombines TRBV30 with TRBJ1-5, with no clear D. V was shortened by 4 bases and J by 5 bases, with 6 bases between the two germline ends. This CDR3 comprises 11 residues. Germline-derived CDR1 and CDR2 are GTSNPN and SVGIG (reference sequence). CDR3 sequence reads: CAWNADQPQHF. For the CDR3, the DNA is TGTGCCTGGAATGCCGATCAGCCCCAGCATTTT.

J is TRBJ2-5 and V is TRBV7-9; the match to TRBD1 covers 8 bases. The J segment lost 4 bases and the V segment lost 4 bases, leaving 8 bases of the junction unmatched. The germline V gene encodes CDR1 SEHNR and CDR2 FQNEAQ (reference sequence). There are 15 residues in the CDR3. The CDR3 DNA reads as TGTGCCAGCAGCTGGGGAGGACAGGGTGGAGAGACCCAGTACTTC. It specifies CASSWGGQGGETQYF. Full variable domain (outside the CDR3, taken from reference TRBV7-9 and TRBJ2-5): DTGVSQNPRHKITKRGQNVTFRCDPISEHNRLYWYRQTLGQGPEFLTYFQNEAQLEKSRLLSDRFSAERPKGSFSTLEIQRTEQGDSAMYLCASSWGGQGGETQYFGPGTRLLVL.

V gene TRBV4-2 combines with J gene TRBJ2-5; D perhaps matches TRBD2 (6 bases). The CDR3 sequence is 15 residues long. V was clipped by 0 bases and J by 5 bases, with 13 bases between them. Germline loops: CDR1 LGHNA, CDR2 YNFKEQ. The CDR3 nucleotides read TGTGCCAGCAGCCAAGATCCCACTAGCAGGGAGACCCAGTACTTC. Translation gives CASSQDPTSRETQYF.

The V gene is TRBV5-1, the J gene TRBJ2-2, with D possibly TRBD2 on 5 matching bases. CDR3 length: 13 amino acids. Germline-derived CDR1 and CDR2 are SGHRS and YFSETQ. Trimming pared 0 bases from V and 6 bases from J, leaving 6 bases between. CDR3 region: CASSLGGPGELFF. The CDR3 DNA reads TGCGCCAGCAGCTTGGGAGGGCCCGGGGAGCTGTTTTTT.

This rearrangement joins TRBV18 to TRBJ2-5; D uncertain. Per germline, CDR1 KGHSH and CDR2 LQKENI. Trimming took off 2 bases at V and 0 bases at J, with 1 base between the two ends. The CDR3 is 12 residues long. The CDR3 sequence is CASSPNQETQYF. CDR3 coding DNA: TGTGCCAGCTCACCAAACCAAGAGACCCAGTACTTC.